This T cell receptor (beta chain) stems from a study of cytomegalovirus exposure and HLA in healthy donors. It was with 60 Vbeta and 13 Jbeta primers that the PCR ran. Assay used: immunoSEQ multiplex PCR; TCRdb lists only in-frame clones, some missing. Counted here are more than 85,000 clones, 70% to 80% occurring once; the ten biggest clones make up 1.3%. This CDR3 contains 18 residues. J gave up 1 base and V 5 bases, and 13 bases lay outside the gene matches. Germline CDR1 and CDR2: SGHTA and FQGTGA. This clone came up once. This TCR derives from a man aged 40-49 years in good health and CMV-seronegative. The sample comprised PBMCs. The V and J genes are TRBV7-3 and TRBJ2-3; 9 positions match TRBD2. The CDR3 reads CASSEDSGGVFRTDTQYF. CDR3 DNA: TGTGCCAGCAGCGAAGATAGCGGGGGAGTCTTCCGCACAGATACGCAGTATTTT.